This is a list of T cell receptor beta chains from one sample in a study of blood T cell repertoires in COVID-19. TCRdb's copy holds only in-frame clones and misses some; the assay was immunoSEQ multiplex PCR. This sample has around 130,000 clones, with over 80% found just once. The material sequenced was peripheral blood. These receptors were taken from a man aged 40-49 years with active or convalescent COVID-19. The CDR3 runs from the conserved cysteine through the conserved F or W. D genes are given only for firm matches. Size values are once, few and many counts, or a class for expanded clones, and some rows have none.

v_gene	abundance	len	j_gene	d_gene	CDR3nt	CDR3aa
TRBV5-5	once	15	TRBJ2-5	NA	TGTGCCAGCAGCTTGGTTGGGGGGGCATCAGAGACCCAGTACTTC	CASSLVGGASETQYF
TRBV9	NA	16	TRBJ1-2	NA	TGTGCCAGCAGCGCCGGGGGTGGGCAGGGCGGCTATGGCTACACCTTC	CASSAGGGQGGYGYTF
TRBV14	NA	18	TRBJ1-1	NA	TGTGCCAGCAGCCAAATACCCGGACAGAGGCTCATGAACACTGAAGCTTTCTTT	CASSQIPGQRLMNTEAFF
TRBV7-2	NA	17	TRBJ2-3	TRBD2	TGTGCCAGCAGCTTAGCGGTCGGAGCGGGGGGCCGAGATACGCAGTATTTT	CASSLAVGAGGRDTQYF
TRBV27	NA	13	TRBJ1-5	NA	TGTGCCAGCAGTTTTGTCGGGAGTCAGCCCCAGCATTTT	CASSFVGSQPQHF
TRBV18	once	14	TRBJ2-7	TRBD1	TGTGCCAGCTCACCACCGCGGGACAGGGGGGAGCAGTACTTC	CASSPPRDRGEQYF
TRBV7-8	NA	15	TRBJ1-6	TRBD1	TGTGCCAGCAGCCACCGGGACAGGAACAATTCACCCCTCCACTTT	CASSHRDRNNSPLHF
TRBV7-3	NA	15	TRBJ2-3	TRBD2	TGTGCCAGCAGCTTAAATAGCGGGGGCACAGATACGCAGTATTTT	CASSLNSGGTDTQYF
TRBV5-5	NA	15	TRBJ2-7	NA	TGTGCCAGCAGCTTGGGGGCAGGGGTGATCTACGAGCAGTACTTC	CASSLGAGVIYEQYF
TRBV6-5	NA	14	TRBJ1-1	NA	TGTGCCAGCAGTTACTCGTACGGGAACACTGAAGCTTTCTTT	CASSYSYGNTEAFF
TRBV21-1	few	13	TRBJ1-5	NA	TGTGCCAGCAGAGGGGTTTGGAATCAGCCCCAGCATTTT	CASRGVWNQPQHF
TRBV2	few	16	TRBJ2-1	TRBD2	TGTGCCAGCAGTGGCCCCAGCGGGGGGGCAGGGAATGAGCAGTTCTTC	CASSGPSGGAGNEQFF
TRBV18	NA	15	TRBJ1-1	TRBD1	TGTGCCAGCTCGCCTGAGACAGGGCCGAACACTGAAGCTTTCTTT	CASSPETGPNTEAFF
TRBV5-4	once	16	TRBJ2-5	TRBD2	TGTGCCAGCAGCTTGGGATTCGGGACTAGCATGGAGACCCAGTACTTC	CASSLGFGTSMETQYF
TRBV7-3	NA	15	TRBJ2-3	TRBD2	TGTGCCAGCAGCTTGACTAGCATTAACACAGATACGCAGTATTTT	CASSLTSINTDTQYF
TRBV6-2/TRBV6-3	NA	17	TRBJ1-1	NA	TGTGCCAGCAGTTACTCGAGAGAGGGCGACTGGAACACTGAAGCTTTCTTT	CASSYSREGDWNTEAFF
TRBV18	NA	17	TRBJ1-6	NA	TGTGCCAGCTCTCCCCCACGCGGACAGCTTTATAATTCACCCCTCCACTTT	CASSPPRGQLYNSPLHF
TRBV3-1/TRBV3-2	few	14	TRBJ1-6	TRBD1	TGTGCCAGCAGCCCGGGACAGGGGCGGACACCCCTCCACTTT	CASSPGQGRTPLHF
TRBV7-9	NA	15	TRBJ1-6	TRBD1	TGTGCCAGCAGCCGCCCAGGGGGCGCGGATTCACCCCTCCACTTT	CASSRPGGADSPLHF
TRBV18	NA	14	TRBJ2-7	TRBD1	TGTGCCAGCTCACCAGGGACAGGGGGCGACGAGCAGTACTTC	CASSPGTGGDEQYF
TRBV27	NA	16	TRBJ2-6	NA	TGTGCCAGCAGTAACAGGCTCGTCTCTGGGGCCAACGTCCTGACTTTC	CASSNRLVSGANVLTF
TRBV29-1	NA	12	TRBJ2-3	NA	TGCAGCGTTGTAGGGCGGGTGAATACGCAGTATTTT	CSVVGRVNTQYF
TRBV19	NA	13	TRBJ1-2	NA	TGTGCCAGTACCCTTTGGGGGGGCCAGGGCTACACCTTC	CASTLWGGQGYTF
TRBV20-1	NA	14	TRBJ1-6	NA	TGCAGTGCTAGTCGGTCTCCCGAACATTCACCCCTCCACTTT	CSASRSPEHSPLHF